This TCR beta chain was recovered during a study of T-cell reconstitution after alpha-beta-depleted transplantation in children. Notes on the study in general: By one year post-transplant, T-cell counts and diversity largely arose from T cells that were newly produced. Reported findings indicate that, about two months after transplant, alpha-beta T cells came from several hundred expanded clones, which were derived from non-depleted graft cells.

This sample's TCRbeta library carried unique molecular identifier barcodes. TCRdb recomputed calls from the PCR reads with MiXCR, one row per CDR3 protein. The sample includes fewer than 700,000 distinct CDR3 sequences, roughly 24% of them seen just once. In the case of this clonotype: Its antigen is still unknown.

The germline gives CDR1 LNHNV, CDR2 YYDKDF (reference sequence). V shed 3 bases and J 0 bases; nucleotides not matched to a gene: 15. The CDR3 consists of 20 residues. The chain employs TRBV15 and TRBJ2-3; TRBD2 matches at 10 bases. Specimen: PBMCs, mostly from graft donor cells, collected 360 days after TCRalphabeta/CD19-depleted stem cell transplant. The source of this sequence is a boy in the first two years of life who had a stem cell transplant for acute myeloid leukemia, so the T cells may come from the graft donor. The CDR3 nucleotides read TGTGCCACCAGCAGTGGCCGATCTAGCGGGGGATACCCTAGCACAGATACGCAGTATTTT. It is translated as CATSSGRSSGGYPSTDTQYF.